This entry concerns a single T cell receptor (beta chain). Its target is not known. The germline gene is not matched at one end of the junction; a read error may be the cause. These data are taken from a study of T-cell reconstitution after alpha-beta-depleted transplantation in children. The CDR3 is made up of 16 amino acids. Germline CDR1 DFQATT, CDR2 SNEGSKA (reference sequence). Study findings and constraints: Approximately two months post-transplant, alpha-beta T cells reportedly originated from several hundred expanded graft clones.

As it was prepared, the TCRbeta library received unique molecular identifiers. MiXCR, applied by TCRdb to the PCR reads, yields one record per CDR3 protein. The sample consists of around 200,000 distinct CDR3 sequences, about 8.7% of them appearing once. The sequences come from PBMCs, mostly from graft donor cells, collected 360 days after TCRalphabeta/CD19-depleted stem cell transplant. This sequence joins TRBV20-1 and TRBJ2-2, with D tentatively TRBD2 (6 bases). This TCR came from a male patient aged 2-10 years who had a stem cell transplant for acute myeloid leukemia, so the T cells may come from the graft donor. CDR3 in DNA: TGCTGTGCTAGTAACGGGAGAATTACCTCCACCGGGGAGCTGTTTTTT. Translating it yields CCASNGRITSTGELFF.